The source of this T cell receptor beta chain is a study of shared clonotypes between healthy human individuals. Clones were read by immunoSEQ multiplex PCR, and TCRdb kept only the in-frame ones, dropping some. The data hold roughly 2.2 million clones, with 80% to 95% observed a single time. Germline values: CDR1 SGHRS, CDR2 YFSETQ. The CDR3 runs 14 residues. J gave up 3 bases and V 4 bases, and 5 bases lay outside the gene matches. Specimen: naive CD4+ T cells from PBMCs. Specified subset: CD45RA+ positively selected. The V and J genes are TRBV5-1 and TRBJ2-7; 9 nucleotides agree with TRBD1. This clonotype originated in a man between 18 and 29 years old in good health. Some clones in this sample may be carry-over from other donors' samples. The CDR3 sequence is CASSIRTGDYEQYF. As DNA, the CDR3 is TGCGCCAGCAGCATTAGGACAGGGGACTACGAGCAGTACTTC.